A single sample gave rise to the 23 T cell receptor beta chains below, sequenced in a study of cytomegalovirus exposure and HLA in healthy donors. The primer mix had 60 Vbeta and 13 Jbeta primers. Sequenced by immunoSEQ multiplex PCR; TCRdb stores in-frame clones only, minus some. The sample is made up of under 40,000 clones, and the top ten hold under 2% of it. Specimen: PBMCs. All receptors derive from a woman in her thirties or forties in good health and CMV-seropositive.

The gene calls are TRBV23-1 and TRBJ2-2; 7 nucleotides line up with TRBD2. TRBV23-1 is an open reading frame whose function is uncertain. V trimming: 0 bases; J trimming: 0 bases; junction bases outside the gene matches: 19. The CDR3 covers 22 residues. In DNA form, the CDR3 reads TGCGCCAGCAGTCAATCGCCACTCCCAACCCCGGGACTATGGCCGAACACCGGGGAGCTGTTTTTT. This gives the protein CASSQSPLPTPGLWPNTGELFF.

The chain couples TRBV6-5 to TRBJ1-4; unclear D gene. Germline V CDR1 and CDR2: MNHEY, SVGAGI. This CDR3 is 15 amino acids long. Trimming stripped 0 bases from V and 4 bases from J, with 9 bases between. This CDR3 reads CASSYSNGLNEKLFF. CDR3 in DNA: TGTGCCAGCAGTTACTCTAATGGACTTAATGAAAAACTGTTTTTT.

V is TRBV5-4 and J is TRBJ2-3; D unclear. Trimming took 0 bases from V and 1 from J, leaving 9 bases between them. The germline gives CDR1 SGHNT, CDR2 YYREEE (reference sequence). The CDR3 consists of 15 residues. The CDR3 loop reads CASSLGATGTDTQYF. CDR3 DNA sequence: TGTGCCAGCAGCTTGGGGGCAACCGGCACAGATACGCAGTATTTT. The full variable domain, its missing parts supplied by reference TRBV5-4 and TRBJ2-3, is ETGVTQSPTHLIKTRGQQVTLRCSSQSGHNTVSWYQQALGQGPQFIFQYYREEENGRGNFPPRFSGLQFPNYSSELNVNALELDDSALYLCASSLGATGTDTQYFGPGTRLTVL.

The chain has TRBV9 and TRBJ1-2, with D unclear. The V gene's germline CDR1 is SGDLS and CDR2 YYNGEE. The CDR3 contains 14 residues. Trimming shortened V by 0 bases and J by 1 base, and 7 bases separated the two germline ends. The CDR3 loop reads CASSVAADNYGYTF. CDR3 nucleotides: TGTGCCAGCAGCGTAGCCGCAGATAACTATGGCTACACCTTC.

The chain has TRBV7-2 and TRBJ2-7; 8 positions match TRBD2. This CDR3 has 16 residues. V trimming: 5 bases; J trimming: 6 bases; junction bases outside the gene matches: 15. Germline V gene lookup returns CDR1 SGHTA and CDR2 FQGNSA. The CDR3 coding sequence is TGTGCCAGCAGCCCCGGGGGGGGATATTCCCTGGCCGAGCAGTACTTC. Residues: CASSPGGGYSLAEQYF.

In DNA form, the CDR3 reads TGTGCCAGCAGCTTGATGGGGGGTGGCACTAGCTCCTACGAGCAGTACTTC. Its translation is CASSLMGGGTSSYEQYF. J is TRBJ2-7 and V is TRBV5-6; TRBD2 is a possible D gene (6 bases). The V and J ends lost 1 base and 0 bases respectively, with 17 bases between them. Germline V lookup: CDR1 SGHDT, CDR2 YYEEEE. This CDR3 has 17 amino acids.

V usage is TRBV6-1 and J usage is TRBJ1-2; no reliable D call. The germline V gene has CDR1 MNHNS and CDR2 SASEGT. The CDR3 is 15 amino acids. The V gene lost 8 bases and the J gene lost 3 bases, with 19 bases spanning the gap. CDR3 sequence: CASLPLGTDHYGYTF. CDR3 coding DNA: TGTGCCAGCCTACCCCTGGGCACGGATCACTATGGCTACACCTTC.

V and J are TRBV5-1 and TRBJ2-2; D gene unclear. Germline loops: CDR1 SGHRS, CDR2 YFSETQ. V was cut by 3 bases and J by 5 bases, with 5 bases left in between. The CDR3 is 12 residues long. The chain's CDR3 is CASSSFTGELFF. The CDR3 DNA reads TGCGCCAGCAGCTCCTTTACCGGGGAGCTGTTTTTT.

J is TRBJ1-2 and V is TRBV28; D might be TRBD1 (5 bases). This CDR3 spans 15 amino acids. Trimming removed 10 bases from V and 8 bases from J, with 26 bases in between. Germline V CDR1 and CDR2: MDHEN, SYDVKM. CDR3 DNA: TGTGCCACCCCGAACGAGGAGTTCAGGGCCGGGGGCTACACCTTC. As protein: CATPNEEFRAGGYTF.

V is TRBV19 and J is TRBJ1-1; tentatively, D is TRBD1 (5 bases). The germline gives CDR1 LNHDA, CDR2 SQIVND (reference sequence). Trimming left V 8 bases short and J 4 bases short, with 17 bases between. The CDR3 contains 14 residues. CDR3 loop: CASGQGVKGTEAFF. In DNA form, the CDR3 reads TGTGCCAGTGGGCAGGGTGTGAAGGGCACTGAAGCTTTCTTT.

V is TRBV28 and J is TRBJ2-7; 9 positions agree with TRBD1. The CDR3 is 14 amino acids. Per the germline V gene, CDR1 is MDHEN and CDR2 is SYDVKM. The trim removed 6 bases at V and 4 bases at J, leaving 7 bases unmatched. CDR3 coding DNA: TGTGCCAGCAGGACAACAGGGGGCAAGTACGAGCAGTACTTC. Amino acid sequence: CASRTTGGKYEQYF.

On this clone: Relative to the germline gene, one junction end is altered; a read error may explain this. The V call is TRBV6-5, the J call TRBJ1-1, with a tentative D call TRBD1 (6 bases). Germline assignment: CDR1 MNHEY and CDR2 SVGAGI. The CDR3 length is 14 residues. CDR3 loop: CAGSYDRPNTEAFF. For the CDR3, the DNA is TGTGCCGGCAGTTACGACAGGCCTAACACTGAAGCTTTCTTT.

The J gene is TRBJ2-5, the V gene TRBV25-1, with 8 nucleotides matching TRBD2. Trimming at V came to 3 bases and at J to 5 bases, leaving 14 bases not matched to a gene. The CDR3 consists of 17 residues. Germline V gene lookup returns CDR1 MGHDK and CDR2 SYGVNS. CDR3 amino acids: CASSDTKAGALRETQYF. For the CDR3, the DNA is TGTGCCAGCAGTGATACCAAAGCGGGAGCCCTCCGGGAGACCCAGTACTTC.

CDR3 in amino acids: CASSIRTAYEQYF. In DNA form, the CDR3 reads TGTGCCAGCAGTATACGGACAGCCTACGAGCAGTACTTC. The genes are TRBV28 and TRBJ2-7, with TRBD1 as a possible D gene (6 bases). Germline values: CDR1 MDHEN, CDR2 SYDVKM. Trimming left V 5 bases short and J 2 bases short, with 10 bases between. This CDR3 is built from 13 residues.

This sequence joins TRBV5-1 and TRBJ1-2; no clear D. V lost 0 bases and J 6 bases, leaving 9 bases between the germline ends. The CDR3 extends over 13 amino acids. Germline CDR1 SGHRS, CDR2 YFSETQ. CDR3 bases: TGCGCCAGCAGCTTGGAATTCGGAGATGGCTACACCTTC. As protein: CASSLEFGDGYTF.

The CDR3: CASRLGGTSNEKLFF. The CDR3 bases are TGTGCCAGCAGGCTTGGAGGGACCAGCAATGAAAAACTGTTTTTT. This chain uses TRBV28 with TRBJ1-4, with a possible D match to TRBD1 (5 bases). The germline V and J ends were trimmed by 6 bases and 5 bases, with 16 bases remaining between them. Germline values: CDR1 MDHEN, CDR2 SYDVKM. The CDR3 runs 15 residues.

The CDR3 DNA is TGTGCCTGGAGTACAGGGGTAGATCAGCCCCAGCATTTT. This gives the protein CAWSTGVDQPQHF. The chain carries TRBV30 and TRBJ1-5; 7 nucleotides match TRBD1. Trimming took 2 bases from V and 5 from J; bases not matched to a gene: 3. The germline V gene has CDR1 GTSNPN and CDR2 SVGIG (reference sequence). The CDR3 is 13 residues long.

The chain employs TRBV6-1 and TRBJ1-3, with D perhaps matching TRBD1 (5 bases). This CDR3 has 14 residues. Germline CDR1 MNHNS, CDR2 SASEGT. V lost 6 bases and J lost 4, with 13 bases in between. The CDR3: CASRPWGSGNTIYF. The CDR3 nucleotides read TGTGCCAGCAGGCCGTGGGGCTCCGGAAACACCATATATTTT.

The rearrangement links TRBV7-8 to TRBJ2-2; D is perhaps TRBD1 (6 bases). Deletions cut 5 bases from V and 2 bases from J, with 12 bases between. This CDR3 is 15 amino acids long. Germline CDR1 SGHVS, CDR2 FQNEAQ. The chain's CDR3 is CASSTDSQNTGELFF. CDR3 sequence (DNA): TGTGCCAGCAGCACGGACAGCCAAAACACCGGGGAGCTGTTTTTT.

Its frequency marks this clone as medium-sized. The chain combines TRBV5-1 with TRBJ1-2; TRBD1 matches 8 bases. V lost 0 bases and J lost 13; bases outside the gene matches: 11. The CDR3 consists of 14 residues. Looked up from germline, CDR1 is SGHRS and CDR2 is YFSETQ. CDR3 bases: TGCGCCAGCAGCTTGGAAACTCTGACAGGGGACGTCACCTTC. It yields the protein CASSLETLTGDVTF.

The chain employs TRBV6-5 and TRBJ1-1; possibly TRBD1 for D (5 bases). Trimming removed 5 bases from V and 1 base from J, with 11 bases in between. Per the germline V gene, CDR1 is MNHEY and CDR2 is SVGAGI. The CDR3 length is 14 residues. The CDR3 sequence is CASSHGHPNTEAFF. Here the CDR3 DNA reads TGTGCCAGCAGTCACGGACATCCGAACACTGAAGCTTTCTTT.

The V and J genes are TRBV28 and TRBJ1-5; D unclear. This CDR3 contains 12 residues. V shed 5 bases and J shed 11 bases, with 13 bases lying between them. Looked up from germline, CDR1 is MDHEN and CDR2 is SYDVKM. The DNA of the CDR3 is TGTGCCAGCAGTCTAACGAAGGCGGCCCAGCATTTT. Protein sequence: CASSLTKAAQHF.

This chain uses TRBV7-9 with TRBJ2-5; 10 bases agree with TRBD1. The CDR3 totals 16 residues. In germline, CDR1 is SEHNR, CDR2 FQNEAQ (reference sequence). V lost 5 bases and J lost 3; bases outside the gene matches: 9. In nucleotides, the CDR3 is TGTGCCAGCAGCCACCGTCCGGGACAGGGGAAAGAGACCCAGTACTTC. Translating gives CASSHRPGQGKETQYF.